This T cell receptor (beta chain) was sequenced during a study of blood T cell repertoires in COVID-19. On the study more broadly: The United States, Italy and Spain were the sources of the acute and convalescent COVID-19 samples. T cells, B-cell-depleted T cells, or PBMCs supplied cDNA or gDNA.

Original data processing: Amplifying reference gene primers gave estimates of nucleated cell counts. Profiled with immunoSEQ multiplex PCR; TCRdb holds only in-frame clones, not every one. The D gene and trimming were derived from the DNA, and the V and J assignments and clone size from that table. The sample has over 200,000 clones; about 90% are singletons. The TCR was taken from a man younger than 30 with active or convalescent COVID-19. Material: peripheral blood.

CDR3 region: CASGGQGRNEQFF. CDR3 bases: TGTGCCAGCGGGGGACAGGGACGTAATGAGCAGTTCTTC. The chain carries TRBV6-4 and TRBJ2-1; 9 nucleotides line up with TRBD1. Germline CDR1 and CDR2: MRHNA and SNTAGT. Unmatched junction bases numbered 6, after V lost 8 bases and J lost 7 bases. The length of the CDR3 is 13 residues.